This passage covers 26 T cell receptor beta chains from one sample sequenced in a study of cytomegalovirus exposure and HLA in healthy donors. PCR primers comprised 60 Vbeta and 13 Jbeta primers. TCRdb's copy holds only in-frame clones and misses some; the assay was immunoSEQ multiplex PCR. The sample contains under 200,000 clones, about 71% of which appear only once. The sample taken for sequencing was PBMCs. These receptors came from a man in his fifties or sixties in good health and CMV-seronegative.

This CDR3 is CASSLGPGQGNLNYGYTF. The CDR3 bases are TGTGCCAGCAGCTTAGGACCGGGACAGGGGAATTTAAACTATGGCTACACCTTC. J is TRBJ1-2 and V is TRBV7-8; 10 positions agree with TRBD1. The CDR3 has 18 amino acids. Germline V gene sequence: CDR1 SGHVS, CDR2 FQNEAQ. The V gene end was trimmed by 1 base and the J gene end by 2 bases; junction bases not matched to a gene: 10.

This clone turned up a few times. The chain employs TRBV6-5 and TRBJ1-1; 9 bases agree with TRBD1. This CDR3 contains 13 residues. V shed 6 bases and J 5 bases; nucleotides not matched to a gene: 4. Germline V CDR1 and CDR2: MNHEY, SVGAGI. CDR3 protein: CASRTGTGTEAFF. The CDR3 DNA follows: TGTGCCAGCAGGACCGGGACAGGGACTGAAGCTTTCTTT.

The CDR3 spells CASSLSGQGALGYTF. The CDR3 DNA reads as TGTGCCAGCAGCTTAAGTGGACAGGGGGCGCTGGGCTACACCTTC. The rearrangement links TRBV7-3 to TRBJ1-2; 11 nucleotides line up with TRBD1. Trimming removed 1 base from V and 8 bases from J; junction bases left unmatched: 6. Germline CDR1 SGHTA, CDR2 FQGTGA. This CDR3 is built from 15 residues.

V and J are TRBV11-2 and TRBJ1-5; D is unclear. The V and J ends lost 3 bases and 4 bases respectively, with 7 bases between them. Germline CDR1 SGHAT, CDR2 FQNNGV. The CDR3 sequence is 13 residues long. The CDR3 DNA is TGTGCCAGCAGCTTCGGTCTTAATCAGCCCCAGCATTTT. Amino acids: CASSFGLNQPQHF.

The gene calls are TRBV11-2 and TRBJ1-6, with 10 bases that match TRBD1. This CDR3 has 17 amino acids. The J segment lost 4 bases and the V segment lost 6 bases, leaving 9 bases of the junction unmatched. CDR1 SGHAT and CDR2 FQNNGV come from the germline V gene. CDR3 nucleotide sequence: TGTGCCAGCAGAACCTGGAGGGGACAGGGGTATAATTCACCCCTCCACTTT. Its protein product is CASRTWRGQGYNSPLHF.

The chain combines TRBV29-1 with TRBJ1-2; no clear D gene. Germline V gene lookup returns CDR1 SQVTM and CDR2 ANQGSEA. The CDR3 covers 13 residues. V was pared by 5 bases and J by 0 bases, with 10 bases between. The chain's CDR3 is CSVFPGSNYGYTF. In DNA form, the CDR3 reads TGCAGCGTTTTCCCCGGGTCTAACTATGGCTACACCTTC.

This chain links TRBV9 with TRBJ2-3; 9 nucleotides match TRBD2. V lost 0 bases and J lost 6; bases outside the gene matches: 5. The CDR3 is made up of 15 amino acids. Per germline, CDR1 SGDLS and CDR2 YYNGEE. Here the CDR3 DNA reads TGTGCCAGCAGCGTAGGGGGCGGGGGGGAGGATACGCAGTATTTT. Amino acid sequence: CASSVGGGGEDTQYF. The whole variable domain, filled in from reference TRBV9 and TRBJ2-3, reads DSGVTQTPKHLITATGQRVTLRCSPRSGDLSVYWYQQSLDQGLQFLIQYYNGEERAKGNILERFSAQQFPDLHSELNLSSLELGDSALYFCASSVGGGGEDTQYFGPGTRLTVL.

This sequence joins TRBV6-5 and TRBJ1-1, with D possibly being TRBD1 (5 bases). CDR1 MNHEY and CDR2 SVGAGI come from the germline V gene. Trimming pared 4 bases from V and 7 bases from J, leaving 10 bases between. The CDR3 consists of 12 residues. The chain's CDR3 is CASSLGLGEAFF. CDR3 coding DNA: TGTGCCAGCAGTTTGGGACTAGGTGAAGCTTTCTTT.

This clone was counted only a few times. Here the CDR3 reads CASTSDSFYGYTF. CDR3 nucleotide sequence: TGCGCCAGCACCTCGGACAGCTTCTATGGCTACACCTTC. V is TRBV5-1 and J is TRBJ1-2, with D maybe TRBD1 (6 bases). Germline CDR1 is SGHRS and CDR2 is YFSETQ. The CDR3 consists of 13 residues. Trimming left V 6 bases short and J 4 bases short, with 13 bases between.

This clone was detected a few times. The DNA of the CDR3 is TGCGCCAGCAGCCAAGATGATCCAGGCTCCTACGAGCAGTACTTC. This gives the protein CASSQDDPGSYEQYF. The rearrangement links TRBV4-1 to TRBJ2-7; no clear D. CDR1 and CDR2 from the germline V gene are MGHRA and YSYEKL. Trimming pared 0 bases from V and 0 bases from J, leaving 9 bases between. The CDR3 runs to 15 residues.

This clone was seen a handful of times. The J gene is TRBJ1-3, the V gene TRBV15; TRBD1 is a possible D gene (6 bases). V dropped 0 bases and J dropped 4 bases, with 16 bases sitting between them. The germline V gene encodes CDR1 LNHNV and CDR2 YYDKDF (reference sequence). CDR3 length equals 17 residues. CDR3 region: CATSRDSGGAQGNTIYF. CDR3 nucleotide sequence: TGTGCCACCAGCAGAGATTCGGGGGGGGCGCAAGGAAACACCATATATTTT.

The chain employs TRBV7-2 and TRBJ2-7; D call uncertain. Germline V gene lookup returns CDR1 SGHTA and CDR2 FQGNSA. The CDR3 has 13 residues. The ends were cut back, 1 base at V and 3 bases at J, with 7 bases in the middle. CDR3 sequence: CASSLGGFYEQYF. The CDR3 region has the DNA TGTGCCAGCAGCTTAGGAGGTTTCTACGAGCAGTACTTC. Full variable domain (rest looked up from reference TRBV7-2 and TRBJ2-7): GAGVSQSPSNKVTEKGKDVELRCDPISGHTALYWYRQSLGQGLEFLIYFQGNSAPDKSGLPSDRFSAERTGGSVSTLTIQRTQQEDSAVYLCASSLGGFYEQYFGPGTRLTVT.

The rearrangement uses TRBV5-1 and TRBJ2-1, with TRBD2 matching 9 bases. Germline loops: CDR1 SGHRS, CDR2 YFSETQ. The CDR3 runs 17 residues. V dropped 0 bases and J dropped 5; count of bases not matched to a gene: 9. CDR3 nucleotides: TGCGCCAGCAGCTTGGTGGTTATTAGCGGGGGCCACAATGAGCAGTTCTTC. Residues: CASSLVVISGGHNEQFF.

CDR3 region: CASIRGGLAVEDEQYF. For the CDR3, the DNA is TGTGCCAGCATCCGAGGCGGACTAGCGGTCGAGGACGAGCAGTACTTC. This rearrangement joins TRBV6-6 to TRBJ2-7, with 10 bases that match TRBD2. This CDR3 contains 16 residues. The germline V gene encodes CDR1 MNHNY and CDR2 SVGAGI (reference sequence). The V and J ends lost 7 bases and 5 bases, in that order; junction bases with no gene match: 14.

The chain carries TRBV7-9 and TRBJ1-1, with a weak D call TRBD1 (6 bases). This CDR3 has 14 residues. Germline V CDR1 and CDR2: SEHNR, FQNEAQ (reference sequence). The V end lost 2 bases, the J end lost 3 bases, and 10 bases lay between the germline ends. The CDR3 coding sequence is TGTGCCAGCAGCTTATGGGCAGGGGACACTGAAGCTTTCTTT. This gives the protein CASSLWAGDTEAFF.

The chain joins TRBV29-1 to TRBJ2-1, with no clear D. Germline V CDR1 and CDR2: SQVTM, ANQGSEA. V was shortened by 3 bases and J by 10 bases, with 7 bases between the two germline ends. The length of the CDR3 is 10 residues. CDR3 coding DNA: TGCAGCGTTGAGGCCGGGGAGCAGTTCTTC. Its translation: CSVEAGEQFF.

The chain uses TRBV25-1 and TRBJ1-4; D remains ambiguous. The V gene's germline CDR1 is MGHDK and CDR2 SYGVNS. Trimming removed 3 bases at V and 1 base at J, with 9 bases between. CDR3 length: 15 residues. CDR3 DNA sequence: TGTGCCAGCAGTGAGGGAGTTTTAACTAATGAAAAACTGTTTTTT. It specifies CASSEGVLTNEKLFF.

In this sample, this clone turned up a few times. The J gene is TRBJ1-5, the V gene TRBV5-1; TRBD1 might be the D (5 bases). This CDR3 region has 18 residues. The V gene lost 0 bases and the J gene lost 7 bases, with 23 bases spanning the gap. Looked up from germline, CDR1 is SGHRS and CDR2 is YFSETQ. The CDR3 DNA reads TGCGCCAGCAGCTTGGGAAGCCGGGACTCCCTTGGGAACCAGCCCCAGCATTTT. Translation gives CASSLGSRDSLGNQPQHF.

The rearrangement joins TRBV11-2 to TRBJ1-1, with D tentatively TRBD1 (5 bases). The CDR3 extends over 16 amino acids. Trimming took 5 bases from V and 1 from J, leaving 17 bases between them. From germline, CDR1 is SGHAT and CDR2 FQNNGV. The CDR3 bases are TGTGCCAGCAGCCCTCTAAGCGGGGGGGGGAACACTGAAGCTTTCTTT. As protein: CASSPLSGGGNTEAFF.

This clone was recorded only once. The genes are TRBV27 and TRBJ1-6; TRBD1 matches 10 bases. Germline values: CDR1 MNHEY, CDR2 SMNVEV (reference sequence). CDR3 size: 14 residues. V lost 6 bases, J lost 7 bases, and 3 bases stayed unmatched. The CDR3 sequence is CASRGTGVNSPLHF. DNA of the CDR3: TGTGCCAGCAGAGGGACAGGGGTAAATTCACCCCTCCACTTT.

Worth noting for this clone: The same CDR3 also results from other DNA sequences found in this sample. The chain is built from TRBV9 and TRBJ2-2, with no clear D. This CDR3 has 15 residues. V lost 0 bases and J lost 0, with 6 bases in between. Germline lookup yields CDR1 SGDLS and CDR2 YYNGEE. The CDR3 region is CASSVVGANTGELFF. The CDR3 nucleotides read TGTGCCAGCAGCGTAGTTGGAGCGAACACCGGGGAGCTGTTTTTT.

The V call is TRBV7-2, the J call TRBJ1-1; 11 nucleotides agree with TRBD1. The CDR3 runs 19 residues. The germline gives CDR1 SGHTA, CDR2 FQGNSA. J lost 4 bases, V lost 4 bases, and 17 bases had no gene match. In nucleotides, the CDR3 is TGTGCCAGCAGCTCTCACGGGACAGGGGGTCCACGAACCGCCACTGAAGCTTTCTTT. Translating it yields CASSSHGTGGPRTATEAFF.

This clone was counted a few times. The rearrangement links TRBV11-2 to TRBJ2-2, with D uncertain. The CDR3 extends over 14 amino acids. The germline V gene encodes CDR1 SGHAT and CDR2 FQNNGV. The V end was cut by 1 base, the J end by 2 bases, with 5 bases between. Here the CDR3 DNA reads TGTGCCAGCAGCTTAGTCTTCAACACCGGGGAGCTGTTTTTT. Encoded protein: CASSLVFNTGELFF.

The J gene is TRBJ2-1, the V gene TRBV11-3; 11 bases align to TRBD2. With V trimmed by 5 bases and J by 4 bases, 4 bases remained unmatched. Looked up from germline, CDR1 is SGHNT and CDR2 is YENEEA. There are 15 residues in the CDR3. The CDR3 region is CASSPRTSGYNEQFF. As DNA, the CDR3 is TGTGCCAGCAGCCCCCGGACTAGCGGGTACAATGAGCAGTTCTTC.

The chain uses TRBV21-1 and TRBJ1-3; the D segment call TRBD1 is taken from the table without a DNA check. TRBV21-1 is a recognized pseudogene. The CDR3 sequence is 15 residues long. The DNA of the CDR3 is TGTGCCAGCAGCGGATGGGACACTCCTGGAAACACCATATATTTT. Amino acid sequence: CASSGWDTPGNTIYF.

In its sample, this clone was seen a few times. This chain connects TRBV18 to TRBJ2-3; 10 nucleotides agree with TRBD2. The germline V gene encodes CDR1 KGHSH and CDR2 LQKENI. This CDR3 is built from 16 residues. After removal of 6 bases from V and 2 bases from J, the junction contained 8 bases not matched to a gene. The CDR3 protein is CASSLGLAVNTDTQYF. Written as DNA, the CDR3 is TGTGCCAGCTCGCTAGGACTAGCGGTTAACACAGATACGCAGTATTTT.